Below are 16 T cell receptor beta chains sequenced from a single sample in a study of PD-1 blockade in mismatch repair-deficient tumors. Libraries were prepared by immunoSEQ multiplex PCR; TCRdb keeps only in-frame clonotypes and omits some of them. The sample holds over 100,000 clones; approximately 80% are singletons and the top ten take 4.5% to 5.5%. Source: peripheral blood, taken approximately 60 weeks after starting pembrolizumab. These receptors all come from an adult with mismatch repair-deficient cancer.

This chain joins TRBV6-4 and TRBJ1-2; D is unresolved. The ends were cut back, 3 bases at V and 3 bases at J, with 14 bases in the middle. Per germline, CDR1 MRHNA and CDR2 SNTAGT. The CDR3 loop spans 15 amino acids. The CDR3 region has the DNA TGTGCCAGCAGTGAAAAACACCGGAGTTACTATGGCTACACCTTC. Its protein is CASSEKHRSYYGYTF.

In its sample, this clone was seen once. The chain joins TRBV19 to TRBJ2-7, with 8 bases fitting TRBD2. The CDR3 is 13 residues long. Germline CDR1 reads LNHDA; CDR2 reads SQIVND (reference sequence). The junction had 5 bases not matched to a gene; V was cut back by 5 bases and J by 5 bases. As DNA, the CDR3 is TGTGCCAGTAGTCTTGGACTAGCCGACGAGCAGTACTTC. As protein: CASSLGLADEQYF.

The V gene is TRBV5-6, the J gene TRBJ1-1; 7 bases are shared with TRBD1. Germline V gene sequence: CDR1 SGHDT, CDR2 YYEEEE. V dropped 4 bases and J dropped 4; count of bases not matched to a gene: 7. The CDR3 has 14 residues. The CDR3 nucleotides read TGTGCCAGCAGCACCTCAGGGGGGGGCACTGAAGCTTTCTTT. Its protein product is CASSTSGGGTEAFF.

This chain links TRBV9 with TRBJ2-3; D gene unclear. Trimming removed 3 bases at V and 5 bases at J, with 19 bases between. Germline loops: CDR1 SGDLS, CDR2 YYNGEE. CDR3 length: 16 amino acids. The DNA for the CDR3 is TGTGCCAGCAGCGCCTCCCACGGAGTTGGGGTAGATACGCAGTATTTT. Translating gives CASSASHGVGVDTQYF. Based on the CDR3 plus reference TRBV9 and TRBJ2-3, the full variable domain is DSGVTQTPKHLITATGQRVTLRCSPRSGDLSVYWYQQSLDQGLQFLIQYYNGEERAKGNILERFSAQQFPDLHSELNLSSLELGDSALYFCASSASHGVGVDTQYFGPGTRLTVL.

This clone is labeled as medium-sized (0.01 to 0.1%). V is TRBV6-6 and J is TRBJ1-5; D is possibly TRBD1 (6 bases). Per germline, CDR1 MNHNY and CDR2 SVGAGI (reference sequence). The length of the CDR3 is 14 residues. Trimming removed 5 bases at V and 6 bases at J, with 14 bases between. CDR3 residues: CASSLSGARQPQHF. The CDR3 nucleotides read TGTGCCAGCAGTCTCTCAGGGGCTCGTCAGCCCCAGCATTTT.

This sequence joins TRBV27 and TRBJ1-4; D is ambiguous. The CDR3 is 15 amino acids. Germline CDR1 and CDR2: MNHEY and SMNVEV (reference sequence). Trimming took off 3 bases at V and 0 bases at J, with 8 bases between the two ends. CDR3 nucleotides: TGTGCCAGCAGTTTCGACGCTGCAACTAATGAAAAACTGTTTTTT. Its protein is CASSFDAATNEKLFF.

This chain uses TRBV6-6 with TRBJ1-1; no clear D gene. The CDR3 loop spans 13 amino acids. V was pared by 2 bases and J by 0 bases, with 4 bases between. Germline V gives CDR1 MNHNY, CDR2 SVGAGI (reference sequence). CDR3 sequence (DNA): TGTGCCAGCAGTTACGACCTGAACACTGAAGCTTTCTTT. Amino acid sequence: CASSYDLNTEAFF.

This chain uses TRBV9 with TRBJ2-1, with a weak D call TRBD2 (6 bases). V lost 4 bases to trimming and J lost 0 bases, with 8 bases between them. Germline CDR1 SGDLS, CDR2 YYNGEE. The CDR3 has 14 residues. The CDR3 here is CASSRGNSYNEQFF. The CDR3 region has the DNA TGTGCCAGCAGCCGGGGGAACTCCTACAATGAGCAGTTCTTC.

The rearrangement links TRBV30 to TRBJ1-3; D is possibly TRBD1 (6 bases). In germline, CDR1 is GTSNPN, CDR2 SVGIG (reference sequence). The CDR3 is 15 amino acids. Trimming stripped 5 bases from V and 0 bases from J, with 14 bases between. The CDR3 DNA reads TGTGCCTGGGACGGGGGCCAGAGCTCTGGAAACACCATATATTTT. This encodes CAWDGGQSSGNTIYF.

This clone was seen a single time. The chain links TRBV7-2 to TRBJ2-4, with TRBD1 matching over 7 bases. The CDR3 is 14 residues long. V was pared by 6 bases and J by 5 bases, with 7 bases of the junction left unmatched. CDR1 is SGHTA, CDR2 FQGNSA, per germline. The chain's CDR3 is CASRIRGPENIQYF. CDR3 in DNA: TGTGCCAGCAGGATTAGGGGGCCGGAAAACATTCAGTACTTC. The full variable domain, in which reference TRBV7-2 and TRBJ2-4 provide the parts outside the CDR3, is GAGVSQSPSNKVTEKGKDVELRCDPISGHTALYWYRQSLGQGLEFLIYFQGNSAPDKSGLPSDRFSAERTGGSVSTLTIQRTQQEDSAVYLCASRIRGPENIQYFGAGTRLSVL.

A few counts support this clone. This rearrangement joins TRBV5-6 to TRBJ2-2; D unclear. Germline V gene sequence: CDR1 SGHDT, CDR2 YYEEEE. There are 14 residues in the CDR3. V was clipped by 1 base and J by 1 base, with 5 bases between them. The CDR3 sequence is CASSLWKNTGELFF. The CDR3 coding sequence is TGTGCCAGCAGCTTGTGGAAGAACACCGGGGAGCTGTTTTTT.

This chain connects TRBV19 to TRBJ1-3; TRBD1 is a possible D gene (5 bases). V was clipped by 4 bases and J by 3 bases, with 22 bases between them. The CDR3 loop spans 18 amino acids. Germline CDR1 LNHDA, CDR2 SQIVND (reference sequence). CDR3 DNA sequence: TGTGCCAGTAGTAGCACCACCTGGGGGGTGAGAAGTGGAAACACCATATATTTT. This sequence encodes CASSSTTWGVRSGNTIYF.

A single count supports this clone. The sample carries other DNA sequences with the same CDR3. CDR3 coding DNA: TGCAGTGCTCCGGGCGGGGGAGAAGCTTTCTTT. The encoded protein is CSAPGGGEAFF. The chain employs TRBV20-1 and TRBJ1-1, with D possibly TRBD1 on 5 matching bases. The CDR3 runs to 11 residues. V was cut by 5 bases and J by 8 bases, with 12 bases left in between. Germline V gene lookup returns CDR1 DFQATT and CDR2 SNEGSKA (reference sequence).

CDR3 in amino acids: CASLGSLSVAFF. The CDR3 DNA sequence: TGTGCCAGCCTAGGGTCTCTCTCTGTAGCTTTCTTT. V and J are TRBV28 and TRBJ1-1; D remains unclear. Germline CDR1 reads MDHEN; CDR2 reads SYDVKM. The CDR3 spans 12 residues. Trimming removed 8 bases from V and 10 bases from J, with 17 bases in between.

The chain links TRBV20-1 to TRBJ1-2; D unclear. The CDR3 is 10 residues long. CDR1 is DFQATT and CDR2 is SNEGSKA in the germline V gene (reference sequence). V gave up 6 bases and J gave up 8 bases, with 10 bases separating them. The CDR3 loop reads CSARMEGYTF. The CDR3 region has the DNA TGCAGTGCCCGAATGGAGGGCTACACCTTC.

The CDR3 nucleotides read TGCAGCGTTGTGTTTCAAGAGACCCAGTACTTC. Its translation: CSVVFQETQYF. J is TRBJ2-5 and V is TRBV29-1; D gene ambiguous. Trimming left V 4 bases short and J 2 bases short, with 5 bases between. This CDR3 region has 11 residues. CDR1 and CDR2 (germline): SQVTM, ANQGSEA.